Following are 8 T cell receptor beta chains from one sample sequenced in a study of CD8+ T cells in alopecia areata. Sequencing used cDNA as its template, made by extracting RNA and reverse transcribing it. Assay: immunoSEQ multiplex PCR; the TCRdb copy retains only in-frame clones and omits some. In the table there are 100,000 to 150,000 clones, roughly 58% of which are singletons. This specimen was CD4+ T cells sorted from blood, taken at week 0. The source of these receptors is a human donor with alopecia areata.

V usage is TRBV4-3 and J usage is TRBJ2-7; possibly TRBD1 for D (5 bases). CDR3 length: 15 amino acids. V gave up 0 bases and J gave up 2 bases, with 11 bases separating them. Germline assignment: CDR1 LGHNA and CDR2 YSLEER. The CDR3 DNA is TGCGCCAGCAGCCAAGATATACAGGCTCCCTACGAGCAGTACTTC. Translated: CASSQDIQAPYEQYF.

This sequence joins TRBV5-4 and TRBJ2-3; D is perhaps TRBD1 or TRBD2 (5 bases each). CDR1 SGHNT and CDR2 YYREEE come from the germline V gene (reference sequence). CDR3 length equals 17 residues. Trimming stripped 2 bases from V and 2 bases from J, with 18 bases between. The CDR3 loop is CASSFGMSGTDTDTQYF. As DNA, the CDR3 is TGTGCCAGCAGCTTTGGTATGTCCGGGACGGACACAGATACGCAGTATTTT.

This clone has a handful of counts. The J gene is TRBJ1-6, the V gene TRBV5-1, with D tentatively TRBD1 (5 bases). Looked up from germline, CDR1 is SGHRS and CDR2 is YFSETQ. The CDR3 length is 15 residues. V was pared by 1 base and J by 6 bases, with 11 bases between. CDR3 amino acids: CASSLLEGRNSPLHF. The CDR3 coding sequence is TGCGCCAGCAGCTTGTTAGAGGGGCGTAATTCACCCCTCCACTTT.

The CDR3 reads CASSHPLGDEQFF. CDR3 DNA sequence: TGCGCCAGCAGCCATCCGCTCGGAGACGAGCAGTTCTTC. The V gene is TRBV4-1, the J gene TRBJ2-1; D remains unclear. V was cut by 3 bases and J by 10 bases, with 13 bases left in between. Germline loops: CDR1 MGHRA, CDR2 YSYEKL. The CDR3 extends over 13 amino acids.

The genes are TRBV5-4 and TRBJ1-2, with D uncertain. Germline V gene sequence: CDR1 SGHNT, CDR2 YYREEE (reference sequence). Trimming cost V 2 bases and J 8 bases, with 10 bases left between them. The CDR3 spans 12 residues. CDR3 nucleotide sequence: TGTGCCAGCAGCTTTAACAGAGAGGGCTACACCTTC. It is translated as CASSFNREGYTF.

The chain couples TRBV18 to TRBJ2-5; 11 positions agree with TRBD2. V lost 2 bases and J lost 2; bases outside the gene matches: 16. CDR3 length: 20 amino acids. Germline V gives CDR1 KGHSH, CDR2 LQKENI. The DNA for the CDR3 is TGTGCCAGCTCACCAGTTTACCGGCTAGCGGGAGGACAAGATCAAGAGACCCAGTACTTC. Its translation: CASSPVYRLAGGQDQETQYF.

The rearrangement joins TRBV5-5 to TRBJ1-2, with unresolved D. The CDR3 is 14 residues long. V was shortened by 0 bases and J by 4 bases, with 10 bases between the two germline ends. The germline gives CDR1 SGHKS, CDR2 YYEKEE (reference sequence). The CDR3 sequence is CASSLDSPTYGYTF. The CDR3 region has the DNA TGTGCCAGCAGCTTGGATTCTCCCACCTATGGCTACACCTTC. Variable domain in full (rest from reference TRBV5-5 and TRBJ1-2): DAGVTQSPTHLIKTRGQQVTLRCSPISGHKSVSWYQQVLGQGPQFIFQYYEKEERGRGNFPDRFSARQFPNYSSELNVNALLLGDSALYLCASSLDSPTYGYTFGSGTRLTVV.

This chain uses TRBV7-2 with TRBJ2-7; D possibly uses TRBD1 or TRBD2 (5 bases each). Looked up from germline, CDR1 is SGHTA and CDR2 is FQGNSA. V shed 1 base and J shed 4 bases, with 11 bases lying between them. The CDR3 contains 14 residues. The CDR3 DNA reads as TGTGCCAGCAGCTTAGTGTGGGACGATTACGAGCAGTACTTC. Translating gives CASSLVWDDYEQYF.